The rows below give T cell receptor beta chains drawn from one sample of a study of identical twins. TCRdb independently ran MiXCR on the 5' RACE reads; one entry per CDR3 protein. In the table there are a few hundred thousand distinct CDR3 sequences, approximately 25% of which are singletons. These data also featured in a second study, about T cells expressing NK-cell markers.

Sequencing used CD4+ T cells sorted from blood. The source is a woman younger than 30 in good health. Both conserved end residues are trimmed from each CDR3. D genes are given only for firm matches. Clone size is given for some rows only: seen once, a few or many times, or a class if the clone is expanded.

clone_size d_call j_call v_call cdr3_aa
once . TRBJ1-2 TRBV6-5 ASSYRDQTRGYT
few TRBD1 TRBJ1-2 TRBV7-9 ASSYYVRGRDGYT
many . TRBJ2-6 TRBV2 ASSGPKGSGANVLT
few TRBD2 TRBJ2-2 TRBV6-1 ASKYLQASGRMTGELF
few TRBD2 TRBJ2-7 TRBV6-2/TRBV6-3 ASSYSASGINEQY
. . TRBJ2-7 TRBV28 ARGPGLIGTSYEQY
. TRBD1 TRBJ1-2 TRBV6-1 ASSIRDRGFYGYT
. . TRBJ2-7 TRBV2 ASSEGLDIYEQY
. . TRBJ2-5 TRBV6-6 ASSPGGPETQY
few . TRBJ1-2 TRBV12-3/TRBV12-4 ASSDPGNYGYT